The rows below give T cell receptor beta chains drawn from one sample of a study of response to subunit inactivated influenza vaccine. In TCRdb, the RT-PCR reads were re-called with MiXCR into one record per CDR3 protein. The sample comprises just over 300,000 distinct CDR3 sequences, 20% to 25% of which are singletons, and roughly 10% rests with the top ten. The sequenced sample was PBMCs from blood, obtained less than 22 months after vaccination. The receptors come from a man aged 50 to 69 who received an inactivated influenza vaccine. CDR3s include the opening cysteine and the closing phenylalanine or tryptophan. D genes are given only for firm matches. Clone sizes are given selectively: once, few, many, or a class where the clone is expanded.

cdr3_aa: CASSYRGQGYEQYF; cdr3_nt: TGCGCCAGCAGTTATCGGGGACAGGGTTACGAGCAGTACTTC; clone_size: NA; v_call: TRBV5-1; j_call: TRBJ2-7; d_call: TRBD1
cdr3_aa: CASSLQEGVTEAFF; cdr3_nt: TGTGCCAGCAGCTTGCAGGAAGGCGTCACTGAAGCTTTCTTT; clone_size: few; v_call: TRBV7-2; j_call: TRBJ1-1; d_call: NA
cdr3_aa: CASSVGARGRYEQYF; cdr3_nt: TGTGCCAGCAGCGTAGGTGCCAGGGGGCGGTACGAGCAGTACTTC; clone_size: NA; v_call: TRBV9; j_call: TRBJ2-7; d_call: TRBD1
cdr3_aa: CASSEDSTMTQYF; cdr3_nt: TGTGCCAGCAGTGAAGACAGCACGATGACCCAGTACTTC; clone_size: NA; v_call: TRBV2; j_call: TRBJ2-5; d_call: NA
cdr3_aa: CASSLAGYTRSYNEQFF; cdr3_nt: TGTGCCAGCAGCTTAGCGGGGTACACGAGGTCCTACAATGAGCAGTTCTTC; clone_size: NA; v_call: TRBV7-2; j_call: TRBJ2-1; d_call: NA
cdr3_aa: CSLPREGRSYEQYF; cdr3_nt: TGCAGTCTACCCCGCGAGGGCAGATCCTACGAGCAGTACTTC; clone_size: few; v_call: TRBV20-1; j_call: TRBJ2-7; d_call: NA
cdr3_aa: CASSPYRGLSTDTQYF; cdr3_nt: TGTGCCAGCAGCCCATACAGGGGATTGAGCACAGATACGCAGTATTTT; clone_size: few; v_call: TRBV14; j_call: TRBJ2-3; d_call: TRBD1
cdr3_aa: CASSQVGQGDGYTF; cdr3_nt: TGCGCCAGCAGCCAAGTTGGGCAGGGAGATGGCTACACCTTC; clone_size: NA; v_call: TRBV4-1; j_call: TRBJ1-2; d_call: NA
cdr3_aa: CASSIGGVAYNEQFF; cdr3_nt: TGTGCCAGCAGCATCGGGGGGGTGGCCTACAATGAGCAGTTCTTC; clone_size: NA; v_call: TRBV2; j_call: TRBJ2-1; d_call: TRBD2
cdr3_aa: CSARPRGGTEAFF; cdr3_nt: TGCAGTGCTAGGCCCCGCGGGGGAACTGAAGCTTTCTTT; clone_size: few; v_call: TRBV20-1; j_call: TRBJ1-1; d_call: NA
cdr3_aa: CASSATGQVPYEQYF; cdr3_nt: TGCGCCAGCAGCGCGACAGGGCAAGTCCCCTACGAGCAGTACTTC; clone_size: NA; v_call: TRBV5-1; j_call: TRBJ2-7; d_call: TRBD1
cdr3_aa: CATAETGGEDTQYF; cdr3_nt: TGTGCCACCGCGGAGACAGGGGGTGAAGATACGCAGTATTTT; clone_size: few; v_call: TRBV24-1; j_call: TRBJ2-3; d_call: TRBD1
cdr3_aa: CASSYSTGRDEQFF; cdr3_nt: TGTGCCAGCAGTTACTCTACAGGGCGGGATGAGCAGTTCTTC; clone_size: NA; v_call: TRBV12-3/TRBV12-4; j_call: TRBJ2-1; d_call: NA
cdr3_aa: CASSPKGQMNTEAFF; cdr3_nt: TGTGCCAGCAGCCCCAAGGGACAGATGAACACTGAAGCTTTCTTT; clone_size: NA; v_call: TRBV3-1; j_call: TRBJ1-1; d_call: TRBD1